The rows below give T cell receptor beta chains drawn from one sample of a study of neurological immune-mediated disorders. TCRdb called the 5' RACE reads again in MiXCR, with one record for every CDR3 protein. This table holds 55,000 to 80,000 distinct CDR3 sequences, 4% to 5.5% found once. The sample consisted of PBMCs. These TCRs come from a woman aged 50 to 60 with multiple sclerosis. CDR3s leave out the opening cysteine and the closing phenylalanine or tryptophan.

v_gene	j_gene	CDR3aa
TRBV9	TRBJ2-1	ASSSFSAGTSGHEQF
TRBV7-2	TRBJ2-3	ASSLAGGNTDTQY
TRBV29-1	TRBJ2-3	SVNGLAGKTDTQY
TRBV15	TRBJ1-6	ATSRDLGGNSPLH
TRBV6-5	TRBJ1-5	ASSSRDRRQPQH
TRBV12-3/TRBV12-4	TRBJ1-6	ASSLRGDSPLH
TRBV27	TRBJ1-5	ASSRFGGNQPQH
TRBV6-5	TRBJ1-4	ASSYRRDRGEKLF
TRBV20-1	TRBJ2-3	SARTGADTQY
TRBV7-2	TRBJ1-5	ASSLVGQPQN
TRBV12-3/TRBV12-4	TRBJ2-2	ASSLGLAGETGELF
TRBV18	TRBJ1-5	ASSRGQDLSNQPQH
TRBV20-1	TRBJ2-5	SARGGGETQY
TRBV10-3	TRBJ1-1	AISVTSNTEAF
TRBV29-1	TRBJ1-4	SVEDPTGREKLF
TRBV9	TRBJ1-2	ASSVGSSGDYGYT
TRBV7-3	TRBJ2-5	ASSPYRGPRETQY